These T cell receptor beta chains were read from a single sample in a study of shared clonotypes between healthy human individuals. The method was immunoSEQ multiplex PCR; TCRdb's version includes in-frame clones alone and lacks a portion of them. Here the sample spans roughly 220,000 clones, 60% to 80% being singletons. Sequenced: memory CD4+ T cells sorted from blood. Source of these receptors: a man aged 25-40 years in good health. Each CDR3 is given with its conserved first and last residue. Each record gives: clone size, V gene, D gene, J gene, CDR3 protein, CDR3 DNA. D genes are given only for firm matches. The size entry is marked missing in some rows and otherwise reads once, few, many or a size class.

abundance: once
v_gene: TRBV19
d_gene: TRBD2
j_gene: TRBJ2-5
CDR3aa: CASSTTSGRAQETQYF
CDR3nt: TGTGCCAGTAGTACGACTAGCGGGAGGGCCCAAGAGACCCAGTACTTC

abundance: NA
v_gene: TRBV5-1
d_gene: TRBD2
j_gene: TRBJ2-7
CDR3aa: CASSLGTGGYSYEQYF
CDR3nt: TGCGCCAGCAGCTTGGGAACGGGAGGCTACTCCTACGAGCAGTACTTC

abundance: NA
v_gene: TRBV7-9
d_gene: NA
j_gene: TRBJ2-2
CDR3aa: CASSLQGSGELFF
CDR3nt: TGTGCCAGCAGCTTACAGGGGTCCGGGGAGCTGTTTTTT

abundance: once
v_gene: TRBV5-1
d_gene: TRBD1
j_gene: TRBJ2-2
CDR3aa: CASSPDRGLNTGELFF
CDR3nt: TGCGCCAGCAGCCCAGACAGGGGGCTGAACACCGGGGAGCTGTTTTTT

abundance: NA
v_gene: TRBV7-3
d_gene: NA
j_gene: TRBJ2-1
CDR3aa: CASSLTSYNEQFF
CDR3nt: TGTGCCAGCAGCTTAACGTCCTACAATGAGCAGTTCTTC

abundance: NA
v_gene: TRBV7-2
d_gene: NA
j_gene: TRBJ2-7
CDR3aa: CASSPGRRSEQYF
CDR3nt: TGTGCCAGCAGCCCCGGCCGGAGAAGCGAGCAGTACTTC

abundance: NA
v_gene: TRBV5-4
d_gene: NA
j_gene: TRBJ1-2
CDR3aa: CASSLAAGGIPGYTF
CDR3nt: TGTGCCAGCAGCTTGGCAGCGGGGGGCATCCCTGGCTACACCTTC

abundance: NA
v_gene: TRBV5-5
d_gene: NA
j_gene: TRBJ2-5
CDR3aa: CASSLALQGGRQETQYF
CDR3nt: TGTGCCAGCAGCTTGGCCCTTCAGGGAGGTAGGCAAGAGACCCAGTACTTC

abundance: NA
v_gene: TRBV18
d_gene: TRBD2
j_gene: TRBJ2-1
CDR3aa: CASSPSRGSSYNEQFF
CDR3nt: TGTGCCAGCTCACCTTCGCGGGGGAGCTCCTACAATGAGCAGTTCTTC

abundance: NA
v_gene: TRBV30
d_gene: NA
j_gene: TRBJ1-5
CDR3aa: CAWSGVNQPQHF
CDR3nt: TGTGCCTGGTCCGGGGTTAATCAGCCCCAGCATTTT

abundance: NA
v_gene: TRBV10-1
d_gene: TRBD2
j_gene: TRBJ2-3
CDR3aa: CASSVTLAGVTDTQYF
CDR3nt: TGCGCCAGCAGTGTCACCCTCGCGGGGGTCACAGATACGCAGTATTTT

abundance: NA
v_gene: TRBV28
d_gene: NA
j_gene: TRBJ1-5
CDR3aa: CASSMGTGRGGNQPQHF
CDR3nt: TGTGCCAGCAGTATGGGTACAGGGCGAGGGGGCAATCAGCCCCAGCATTTT

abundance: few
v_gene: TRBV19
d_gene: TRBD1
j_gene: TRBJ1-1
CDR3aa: CASSHRQGRPEAFF
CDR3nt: TGTGCCAGTAGTCACCGACAGGGGAGGCCTGAAGCTTTCTTT

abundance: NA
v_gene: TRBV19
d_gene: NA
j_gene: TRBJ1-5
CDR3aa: CASRVGRIDQPQHF
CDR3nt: TGTGCCAGTAGGGTGGGCAGGATAGATCAGCCCCAGCATTTT

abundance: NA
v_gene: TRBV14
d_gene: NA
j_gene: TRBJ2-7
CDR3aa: CASSQLASNYEQYF
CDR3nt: TGTGCCAGCAGCCAGCTGGCATCCAACTACGAGCAGTACTTC

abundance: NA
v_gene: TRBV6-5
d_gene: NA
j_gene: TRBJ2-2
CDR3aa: CASSLRSSRTGELFF
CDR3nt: TGTGCCAGCAGTTTAAGAAGTAGCCGCACCGGGGAGCTGTTTTTT

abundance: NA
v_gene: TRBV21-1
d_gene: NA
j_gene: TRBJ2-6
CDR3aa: CASTYRPLPNSGANVLTF
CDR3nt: TGTGCCAGCACCTACCGACCACTACCTAACTCTGGGGCCAACGTCCTGACTTTC

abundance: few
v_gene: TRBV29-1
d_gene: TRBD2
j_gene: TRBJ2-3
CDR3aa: CSVTGTSGRGDTQYF
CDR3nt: TGCAGCGTGACCGGGACTAGCGGGAGAGGAGATACGCAGTATTTT

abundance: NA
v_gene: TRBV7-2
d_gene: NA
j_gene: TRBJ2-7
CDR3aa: CASSLGWVSQGSSYEQYF
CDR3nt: TGTGCCAGCAGCCTTGGGTGGGTTTCCCAGGGGAGCTCCTACGAGCAGTACTTC

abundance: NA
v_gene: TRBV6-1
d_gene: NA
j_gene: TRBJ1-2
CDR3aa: CASEQGYGYTF
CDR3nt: TGTGCCAGCGAGCAGGGGTATGGCTACACCTTC

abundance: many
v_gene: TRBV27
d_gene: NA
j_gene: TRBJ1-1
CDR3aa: CASSSRAADTEAFF
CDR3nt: TGTGCCAGCAGTTCCCGGGCAGCCGACACTGAAGCTTTCTTT

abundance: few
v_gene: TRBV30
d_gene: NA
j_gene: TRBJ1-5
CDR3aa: CAWSVPPSNQPQHF
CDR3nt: TGTGCCTGGAGTGTACCCCCAAGCAATCAGCCCCAGCATTTT

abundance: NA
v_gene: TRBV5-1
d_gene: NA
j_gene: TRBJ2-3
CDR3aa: CASSLQRSADTQYF
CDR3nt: TGCGCCAGCAGCTTGCAAAGGAGCGCAGATACGCAGTATTTT

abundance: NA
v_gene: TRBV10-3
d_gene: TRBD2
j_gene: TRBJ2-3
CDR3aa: CAISESRSSGSDTQYF
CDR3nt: TGTGCCATCAGTGAGTCCAGGAGTAGCGGGTCAGATACGCAGTATTTT

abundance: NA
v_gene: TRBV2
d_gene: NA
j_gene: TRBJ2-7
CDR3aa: CASSLRPRSYEQYF
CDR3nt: TGTGCCAGCAGCCTTCGGCCTCGCTCCTACGAGCAGTACTTC

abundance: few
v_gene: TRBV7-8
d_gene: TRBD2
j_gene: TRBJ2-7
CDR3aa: CASSLGTSGRTYEQYF
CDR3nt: TGTGCCAGCAGCTTGGGGACTAGCGGGAGAACCTACGAGCAGTACTTC

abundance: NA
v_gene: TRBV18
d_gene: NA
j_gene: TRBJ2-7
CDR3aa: CASSPSGSNAYEQYF
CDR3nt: TGTGCCAGCTCACCATCAGGGAGTAATGCCTACGAGCAGTACTTC

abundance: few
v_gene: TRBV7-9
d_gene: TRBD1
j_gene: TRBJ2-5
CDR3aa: CASSLDRTGDLETQYF
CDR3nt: TGTGCCAGCAGCTTAGACCGGACAGGGGATTTAGAGACCCAGTACTTC

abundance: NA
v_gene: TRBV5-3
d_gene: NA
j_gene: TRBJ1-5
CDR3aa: CARSLAVGSDSNQPQHF
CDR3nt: TGTGCCAGAAGCTTGGCCGTGGGTTCCGATAGCAATCAGCCCCAGCATTTT

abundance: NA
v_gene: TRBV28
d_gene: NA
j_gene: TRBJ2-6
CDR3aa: CASSPTIGVGVLTF
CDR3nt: TGTGCCAGCAGTCCAACGATAGGGGTCGGCGTCCTGACTTTC

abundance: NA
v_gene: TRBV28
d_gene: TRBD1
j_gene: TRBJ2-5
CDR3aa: CASSTTGFRETQYF
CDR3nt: TGTGCCAGCAGTACGACAGGGTTTCGAGAGACCCAGTACTTC

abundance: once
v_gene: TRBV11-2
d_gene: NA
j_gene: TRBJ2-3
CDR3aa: CASSSVRRATDTQYF
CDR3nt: TGTGCCAGCAGCTCTGTTCGTCGGGCCACAGATACGCAGTATTTT

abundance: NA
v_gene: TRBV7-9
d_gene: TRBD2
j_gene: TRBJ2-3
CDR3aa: CATSSGSWTDTQYF
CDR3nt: TGTGCCACCTCTAGCGGGAGTTGGACAGATACGCAGTATTTT

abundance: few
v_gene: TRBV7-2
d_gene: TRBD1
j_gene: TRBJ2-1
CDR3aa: CASSLGTGDYNEQFF
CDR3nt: TGTGCCAGCAGCTTAGGGACAGGGGACTACAATGAGCAGTTCTTC

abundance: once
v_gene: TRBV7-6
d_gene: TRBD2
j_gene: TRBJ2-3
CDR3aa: CASSLGLAGPGGHIDTQYF
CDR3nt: TGTGCCAGCAGCTTAGGACTAGCGGGACCCGGTGGGCACATAGATACGCAGTATTTT

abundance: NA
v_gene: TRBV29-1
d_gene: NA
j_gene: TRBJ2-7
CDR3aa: CSVLAQHYEQYF
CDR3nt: TGCAGCGTCCTGGCACAGCATTACGAGCAGTACTTC

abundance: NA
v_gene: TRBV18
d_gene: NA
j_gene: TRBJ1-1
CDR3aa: CASSPNRETEAFF
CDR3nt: TGTGCCAGCTCACCAAACCGGGAAACTGAAGCTTTCTTT

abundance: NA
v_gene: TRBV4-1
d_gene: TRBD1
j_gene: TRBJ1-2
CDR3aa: CASSQPTLGQEVSYGYTF
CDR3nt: TGCGCCAGCAGCCAACCCACTCTTGGACAGGAGGTTTCCTATGGCTACACCTTC

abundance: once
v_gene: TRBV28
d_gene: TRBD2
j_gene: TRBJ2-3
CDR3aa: CASSFISGKEAATDTQYF
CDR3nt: TGTGCCAGCAGTTTCATTAGCGGGAAGGAGGCTGCGACAGATACGCAGTATTTT

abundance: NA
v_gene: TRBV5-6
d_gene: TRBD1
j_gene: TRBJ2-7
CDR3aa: CASSLPTGTGTYEQYF
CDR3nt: TGTGCCAGCAGCTTGCCAACCGGGACAGGGACATACGAGCAGTACTTC

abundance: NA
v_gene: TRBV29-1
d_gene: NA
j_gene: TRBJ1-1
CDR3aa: CSVNPGNTEAFF
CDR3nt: TGCAGCGTTAACCCAGGGAACACTGAAGCTTTCTTT

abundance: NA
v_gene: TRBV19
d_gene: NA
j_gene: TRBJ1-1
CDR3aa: CARGTEGAMNTEAFF
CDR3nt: TGTGCCAGGGGGACCGAAGGGGCTATGAACACTGAAGCTTTCTTT

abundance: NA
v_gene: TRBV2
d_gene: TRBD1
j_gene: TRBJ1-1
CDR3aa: CACGQENTEAFF
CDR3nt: TGTGCGTGTGGACAGGAGAACACTGAAGCTTTCTTT

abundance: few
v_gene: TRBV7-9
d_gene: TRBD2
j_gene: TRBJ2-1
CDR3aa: CASSARTSGPSDEQFF
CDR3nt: TGTGCCAGCAGCGCCCGGACTAGCGGTCCGTCCGATGAGCAGTTCTTC

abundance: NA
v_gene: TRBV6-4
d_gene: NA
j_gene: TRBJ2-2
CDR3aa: CASSVDLGTGELFF
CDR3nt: TGTGCCAGCAGTGTCGACTTAGGAACCGGGGAGCTGTTTTTT

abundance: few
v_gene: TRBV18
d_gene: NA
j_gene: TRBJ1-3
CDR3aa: CASSPRGGIGNTIYF
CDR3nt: TGTGCCAGCTCACCCCGAGGCGGGATTGGAAACACCATATATTTT

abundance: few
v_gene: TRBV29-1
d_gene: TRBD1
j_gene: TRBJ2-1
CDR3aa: CSVEGGTGATEQFF
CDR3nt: TGCAGCGTTGAAGGAGGGACAGGGGCCACTGAGCAGTTCTTC

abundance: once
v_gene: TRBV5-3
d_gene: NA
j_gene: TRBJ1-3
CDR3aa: CARSPNRPHSGNTIYF
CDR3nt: TGTGCCAGAAGCCCCAACAGGCCCCACTCTGGAAACACCATATATTTT

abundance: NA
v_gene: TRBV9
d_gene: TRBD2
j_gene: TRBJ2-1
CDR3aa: CASSVGLAGGAEQFF
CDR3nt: TGTGCCAGCAGCGTCGGACTAGCGGGAGGGGCTGAGCAGTTCTTC

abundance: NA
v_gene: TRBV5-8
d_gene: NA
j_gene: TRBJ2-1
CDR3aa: CASSPGTKHNEQFF
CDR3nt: TGTGCCAGCAGCCCCGGGACGAAGCACAATGAGCAGTTCTTC

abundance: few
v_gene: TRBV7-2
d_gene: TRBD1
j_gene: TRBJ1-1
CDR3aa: CASSWTGGTEAFF
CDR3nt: TGTGCCAGCAGCTGGACAGGGGGCACTGAAGCTTTCTTT

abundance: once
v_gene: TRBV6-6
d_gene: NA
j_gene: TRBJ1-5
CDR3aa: CASINGNSNQPQHF
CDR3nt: TGTGCCAGCATCAACGGTAATAGCAATCAGCCCCAGCATTTT

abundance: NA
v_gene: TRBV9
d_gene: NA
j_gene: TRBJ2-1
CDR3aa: CASSVSTPYNEQFF
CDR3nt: TGTGCCAGCAGCGTAAGTACACCCTACAATGAGCAGTTCTTC

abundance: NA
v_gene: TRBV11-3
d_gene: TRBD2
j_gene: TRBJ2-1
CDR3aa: CASSSSREAGGSSYNEQFF
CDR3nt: TGTGCCAGCAGCTCCTCCCGGGAGGCGGGAGGGTCCTCCTACAATGAGCAGTTCTTC

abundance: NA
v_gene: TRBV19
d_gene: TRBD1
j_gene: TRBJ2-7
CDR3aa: CASNPTGERSWGEQYF
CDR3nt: TGTGCCAGTAACCCAACAGGGGAGAGGTCCTGGGGGGAGCAGTACTTC

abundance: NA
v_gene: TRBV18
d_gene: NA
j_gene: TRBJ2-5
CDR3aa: CASSTTSETQYF
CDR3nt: TGTGCCAGCTCAACAACATCGGAGACCCAGTACTTC

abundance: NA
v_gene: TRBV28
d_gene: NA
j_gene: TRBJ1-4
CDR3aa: CASSPHGARDEKLFF
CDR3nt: TGTGCCAGCAGTCCACACGGGGCTAGGGATGAAAAACTGTTTTTT